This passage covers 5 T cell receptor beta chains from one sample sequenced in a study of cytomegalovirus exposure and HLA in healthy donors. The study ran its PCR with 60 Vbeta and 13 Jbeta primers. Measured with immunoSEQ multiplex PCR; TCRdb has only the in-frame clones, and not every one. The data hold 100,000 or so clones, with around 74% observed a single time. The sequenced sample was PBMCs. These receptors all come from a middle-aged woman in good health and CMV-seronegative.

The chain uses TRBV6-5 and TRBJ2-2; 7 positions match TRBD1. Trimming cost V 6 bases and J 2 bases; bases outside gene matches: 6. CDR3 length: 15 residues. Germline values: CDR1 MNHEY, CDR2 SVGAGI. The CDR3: CASRPGQRNTGELFF. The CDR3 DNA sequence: TGTGCCAGCAGACCGGGACAGCGCAACACCGGGGAGCTGTTTTTT.

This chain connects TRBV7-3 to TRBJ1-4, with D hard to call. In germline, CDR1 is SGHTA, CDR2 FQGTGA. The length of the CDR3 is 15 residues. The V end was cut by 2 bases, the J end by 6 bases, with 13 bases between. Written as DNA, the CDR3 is TGTGCCAGCAGCTTATCGGGGAGGGCGGATGAAAAACTGTTTTTT. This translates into CASSLSGRADEKLFF. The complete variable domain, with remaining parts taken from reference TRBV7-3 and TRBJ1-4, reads GAGVSQTPSNKVTEKGKYVELRCDPISGHTALYWYRQSLGQGPEFLIYFQGTGAADDSGLPNDRFFAVRPEGSVSTLKIQRTERGDSAVYLCASSLSGRADEKLFFGSGTQLSVL.

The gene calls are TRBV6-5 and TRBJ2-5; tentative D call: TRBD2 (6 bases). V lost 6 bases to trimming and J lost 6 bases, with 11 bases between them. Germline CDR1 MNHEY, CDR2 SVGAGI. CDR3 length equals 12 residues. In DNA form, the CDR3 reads TGTGCCAGCAGCGCAGGGAGGAAGACCCAGTACTTC. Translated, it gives CASSAGRKTQYF.

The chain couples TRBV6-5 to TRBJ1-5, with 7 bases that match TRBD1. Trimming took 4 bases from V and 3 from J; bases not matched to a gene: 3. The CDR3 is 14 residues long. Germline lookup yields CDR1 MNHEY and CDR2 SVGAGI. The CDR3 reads CASSSTGYNQPQHF. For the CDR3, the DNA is TGTGCCAGCAGTTCGACAGGGTACAATCAGCCCCAGCATTTT.

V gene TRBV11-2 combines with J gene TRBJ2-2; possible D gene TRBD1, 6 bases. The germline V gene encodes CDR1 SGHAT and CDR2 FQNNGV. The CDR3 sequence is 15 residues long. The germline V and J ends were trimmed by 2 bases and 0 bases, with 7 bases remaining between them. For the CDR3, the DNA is TGTGCCAGCAGCTTAAGGGGGTCGAACACCGGGGAGCTGTTTTTT. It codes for CASSLRGSNTGELFF.